Listed here are 23 T cell receptor beta chains from one sample, sequenced in a study of T cell changes during pregnancy in multiple sclerosis. Assay used: immunoSEQ multiplex PCR; TCRdb lists only in-frame clones, some missing. The sample has roughly 57,000 clones, under 95% seen once. The input for sequencing was CD8+ T cells from peripheral blood mononuclear cells, taken before pregnancy. The receptor source for this set is a female donor with multiple sclerosis, enrolled in a pregnancy study.

The rearrangement uses TRBV7-8 and TRBJ2-1; D is uncertain. Germline V gene data show CDR1 as SGHVS and CDR2 as FQNEAQ. Trimming pared 2 bases from V and 2 bases from J, leaving 16 bases between. This CDR3 contains 17 residues. CDR3 protein: CASSLRSDLIPYNEQFF. CDR3 nucleotide sequence: TGTGCCAGCAGCTTACGTTCCGATCTAATTCCCTACAATGAGCAGTTCTTC.

This chain joins TRBV13 and TRBJ1-1; TRBD1 agrees at 7 bases. Trimming took 5 bases from V and 5 from J; bases not matched to a gene: 14. The germline gives CDR1 PRHDT, CDR2 FYEKMQ (reference sequence). The CDR3 is 16 residues long. This chain's CDR3 is CASSRGAGGALTEAFF. Here the CDR3 DNA reads TGTGCCAGCAGCCGCGGTGCAGGGGGAGCGTTGACTGAAGCTTTCTTT.

This clone has a single count. The chain is built from TRBV7-8 and TRBJ1-6; possible D gene TRBD1, 5 bases. V lost 4 bases and J lost 8, with 18 bases in between. Germline V gene sequence: CDR1 SGHVS, CDR2 FQNEAQ. This CDR3 is 16 amino acids long. CDR3 in DNA: TGTGCCAGCAGCTCCTCCCTCGGGGGGGAATATTCACCCCTCCACTTT. Its protein product is CASSSSLGGEYSPLHF.

V gene TRBV7-2 combines with J gene TRBJ2-2; the match to TRBD2 covers 10 bases. With V trimmed by 1 base and J by 2 bases, 4 bases remained unmatched. Looked up from germline, CDR1 is SGHTA and CDR2 is FQGNSA. This CDR3 has 17 amino acids. CDR3 amino acids: CASSLVPSGGNTGELFF. The DNA for the CDR3 is TGTGCCAGCAGCTTAGTCCCTAGCGGGGGCAACACCGGGGAGCTGTTTTTT. Combining the CDR3 with reference TRBV7-2 and TRBJ2-2 gives the whole variable domain GAGVSQSPSNKVTEKGKDVELRCDPISGHTALYWYRQSLGQGLEFLIYFQGNSAPDKSGLPSDRFSAERTGGSVSTLTIQRTQQEDSAVYLCASSLVPSGGNTGELFFGEGSRLTVL.

The chain recombines TRBV6-1 with TRBJ1-2, with a possible D match to TRBD1 (6 bases). CDR3 length: 13 amino acids. Germline V CDR1 and CDR2: MNHNS, SASEGT. V shed 6 bases and J shed 3 bases, with 11 bases lying between them. As DNA, the CDR3 is TGTGCCAGCAGGGACAGTTCTTACTATGGCTACACCTTC. Residues: CASRDSSYYGYTF.

The table lists this clone with many counts. V is TRBV6-4 and J is TRBJ2-1; D may be TRBD2 (6 bases). Germline CDR1 and CDR2: MRHNA and SNTAGT. Trimming took off 0 bases at V and 2 bases at J, with 11 bases between the two ends. The CDR3 is made up of 16 amino acids. DNA of the CDR3: TGTGCCAGCAGTGACTCGGGCGGGGTGACCTACAATGAGCAGTTCTTC. It codes for CASSDSGGVTYNEQFF.

The rearrangement uses TRBV5-1 and TRBJ2-1; TRBD2 agrees at 12 bases. The J segment lost 0 bases and the V segment lost 4 bases, leaving 11 bases of the junction unmatched. Germline V gene data show CDR1 as SGHRS and CDR2 as YFSETQ. The CDR3 length is 19 residues. The CDR3 DNA follows: TGCGCCAGCAGCATCCCTAGCGGGGGGGGTCTCAGCTCCTACAATGAGCAGTTCTTC. Translating gives CASSIPSGGGLSSYNEQFF. Full variable domain (remainder filled in from reference TRBV5-1 and TRBJ2-1): KAGVTQTPRYLIKTRGQQVTLSCSPISGHRSVSWYQQTPGQGLQFLFEYFSETQRNKGNFPGRFSGRQFSNSRSEMNVSTLELGDSALYLCASSIPSGGGLSSYNEQFFGPGTRLTVL.

The J gene is TRBJ1-2, the V gene TRBV5-5, with 12 positions matching TRBD1. The trim removed 6 bases at V and 8 bases at J, leaving 23 bases unmatched. The germline CDR1 and CDR2 sequences are SGHKS and YYEKEE (reference sequence). The CDR3 has 19 amino acids. This CDR3 reads CASKNSRGQGAHIPGGYTF. CDR3 coding DNA: TGTGCCAGCAAGAATTCGAGGGGACAGGGGGCCCACATCCCTGGGGGCTACACCTTC.

This clone was seen ten or more times. The chain carries TRBV18 and TRBJ2-1, with a tentative D call TRBD2 (7 bases). The CDR3 loop spans 15 amino acids. V was clipped by 6 bases and J by 5 bases, with 17 bases between them. Germline V CDR1 and CDR2: KGHSH, LQKENI. CDR3 amino acids: CASSLYWGGDNEQFF. In DNA, the CDR3 is TGTGCCAGCTCCCTCTACTGGGGGGGCGACAATGAGCAGTTCTTC.

This chain uses TRBV9 with TRBJ2-2, with a possible D match to TRBD1 (7 bases). Between the trimmed V and J ends, which lost 7 bases and 1 base, there was a span of 11 bases. The CDR3 loop spans 14 amino acids. Germline CDR1 is SGDLS and CDR2 is YYNGEE. For the CDR3, the DNA is TGTGCCAGCCGCGGGACAGTGAACACCGGGGAGCTGTTTTTT. Protein sequence: CASRGTVNTGELFF.

The chain couples TRBV9 to TRBJ1-5; weak D call: TRBD1 (5 bases). Germline CDR1 reads SGDLS; CDR2 reads YYNGEE. Trimming left V 3 bases short and J 3 bases short, with 10 bases between. This CDR3 has 14 residues. As DNA, the CDR3 is TGTGCCAGCAGCGCCGGACAAGTCAATCAGCCCCAGCATTTT. Encoded protein: CASSAGQVNQPQHF.

The chain has TRBV7-2 and TRBJ2-3; D remains ambiguous. The CDR3 runs 12 residues. Germline V gives CDR1 SGHTA, CDR2 FQGNSA. Trimming shortened V by 7 bases and J by 1 base, and 6 bases separated the two germline ends. CDR3 amino acids: CASTRGTDTQYF. The CDR3 bases are TGTGCCAGCACCCGGGGCACAGATACGCAGTATTTT.

The V and J genes are TRBV27 and TRBJ2-1; D perhaps matches TRBD2 (7 bases). V lost 0 bases to trimming and J lost 6 bases, with 12 bases between them. Germline CDR1 MNHEY, CDR2 SMNVEV (reference sequence). The CDR3 runs to 15 residues. The CDR3 loop reads CASSLSGGPFNEQFF. The CDR3, as DNA: TGTGCCAGCAGTTTATCGGGGGGGCCGTTCAATGAGCAGTTCTTC.

The chain joins TRBV7-9 to TRBJ2-7, with a tentative D call TRBD1 (5 bases). Per the germline V gene, CDR1 is SEHNR and CDR2 is FQNEAQ (reference sequence). The CDR3 consists of 13 residues. The germline V and J ends were trimmed by 6 bases and 3 bases, with 12 bases remaining between them. The CDR3 loop is CASRSDSHYEQYF. CDR3 DNA: TGTGCCAGCAGAAGCGACAGCCACTACGAGCAGTACTTC.

The J gene is TRBJ2-3, the V gene TRBV6-5; no clear D. CDR1 is MNHEY, CDR2 SVGAGI, per germline. Trimming stripped 6 bases from V and 2 bases from J, with 12 bases between. The CDR3 length is 14 residues. The CDR3 region is CASSPLYFTDTQYF. The CDR3 bases are TGTGCCAGCAGCCCCCTTTATTTCACAGATACGCAGTATTTT.

This sequence joins TRBV27 and TRBJ2-3, with 15 bases aligning to TRBD2. The ends lost 6 bases at V and 3 bases at J; junction bases unmatched: 4. The CDR3 loop spans 16 amino acids. The germline CDR1 and CDR2 sequences are MNHEY and SMNVEV (reference sequence). CDR3 nucleotide sequence: TGTGCCAGCAGAGGGACTAGCGGGGGGTCAACAGATACGCAGTATTTT. Its protein is CASRGTSGGSTDTQYF.

The chain combines TRBV27 with TRBJ2-7; 9 positions agree with TRBD1. The CDR3 loop spans 14 amino acids. J gave up 2 bases and V 6 bases, and 5 bases lay outside the gene matches. Per the germline V gene, CDR1 is MNHEY and CDR2 is SMNVEV (reference sequence). The CDR3 DNA sequence: TGTGCCAGCAGACCGGGACAGGGCCCCTACGAGCAGTACTTC. It yields the protein CASRPGQGPYEQYF.

CDR3 protein: CATRGGIRTDTQYF. The CDR3 nucleotides are TGTGCCACCAGGGGGGGGATCCGCACAGATACGCAGTATTTT. The chain links TRBV27 to TRBJ2-3, with D perhaps assigned TRBD1 or TRBD2 (7 bases each). Trimming cost V 10 bases and J 1 base, with 15 bases left between them. Germline V CDR1 and CDR2: MNHEY, SMNVEV (reference sequence). The CDR3 contains 14 residues.

The gene calls are TRBV5-6 and TRBJ1-5; 8 bases are shared with TRBD1. CDR1 and CDR2 from the germline V gene are SGHDT and YYEEEE. This CDR3 has 15 amino acids. V lost 0 bases to trimming and J lost 3 bases; unmatched junction nucleotides: 2. The CDR3 nucleotides read TGTGCCAGCAGCTTGGGGACAGGGTACAATCAGCCCCAGCATTTT. The encoded protein is CASSLGTGYNQPQHF. Combining the CDR3 with reference TRBV5-6 and TRBJ1-5 gives the whole variable domain DAGVTQSPTHLIKTRGQQVTLRCSPKSGHDTVSWYQQALGQGPQFIFQYYEEEERQRGNFPDRFSGHQFPNYSSELNVNALLLGDSALYLCASSLGTGYNQPQHFGDGTRLSIL.

This clone was seen only once. The chain couples TRBV6-1 to TRBJ2-1; 8 nucleotides match TRBD2. Germline CDR1 and CDR2: MNHNS and SASEGT. The length of the CDR3 is 12 residues. The V segment lost 6 bases and the J segment 6 bases; nucleotides outside the gene matches: 1. As DNA, the CDR3 is TGTGCCAGCAGACGGGGGGGCAATGAGCAGTTCTTC. Protein product: CASRRGGNEQFF.

This chain uses TRBV11-2 with TRBJ1-2; the D gene is possibly TRBD1 (5 bases). Germline assignment: CDR1 SGHAT and CDR2 FQNNGV. Trimming took 1 base from V and 5 from J, leaving 14 bases between them. This CDR3 is 15 amino acids long. The CDR3 sequence is CASSLVMTADYGYTF. The CDR3, as DNA: TGTGCCAGCAGCTTAGTCATGACAGCAGATTATGGCTACACCTTC.

J is TRBJ2-5 and V is TRBV5-4, with D tentatively TRBD2 (5 bases). Trimming cost V 2 bases and J 1 base, with 15 bases left between them. The CDR3 consists of 16 residues. The germline gives CDR1 SGHNT, CDR2 YYREEE (reference sequence). The CDR3 here is CASSFIPASPQETQYF. CDR3 DNA sequence: TGTGCCAGCAGCTTCATACCGGCTAGCCCCCAAGAGACCCAGTACTTC.

The chain employs TRBV10-3 and TRBJ1-3; possibly TRBD1 for D (6 bases). Trimming pared 7 bases from V and 1 base from J, leaving 20 bases between. The germline CDR1 and CDR2 sequences are ENHRY and SYGVKD. This CDR3 comprises 17 residues. CDR3 DNA: TGTGCCATCATGGGACAACGAACGGGAAATTCTGGAAACACCATATATTTT. It specifies CAIMGQRTGNSGNTIYF.